This entry features one TCR beta chain sequence. What it binds is unknown. These data belong to a study of T cells after posttransplantation cyclophosphamide. The method was immunoSEQ multiplex PCR; TCRdb's version includes in-frame clones alone and lacks a portion of them. This table has about 50,000 clones, roughly 94% appearing once. Study conclusions and caveats: Tissue-infiltrating T cells from skin or gut overlapped little with blood T cells. Donor-recipient repertoire similarity was low at 1-2 months, rising over year one.

The related graft donor's blood sample was taken on the day of bone marrow donation. The CDR3 totals 14 residues. CDR1 is MNHEY, CDR2 SVGAGI, per germline. The trim removed 6 bases at V and 7 bases at J, leaving 5 bases unmatched. The specimen was PBMCs. The clonotype was recovered from a woman aged 30 to 39 in good health and a related stem cell transplant donor. The rearrangement uses TRBV6-5 and TRBJ2-5; 13 bases map to TRBD2. The CDR3 DNA is TGTGCCAGCAGGACTAGCGGGGGGTCGGGGACCCAGTACTTC. Translating gives CASRTSGGSGTQYF.